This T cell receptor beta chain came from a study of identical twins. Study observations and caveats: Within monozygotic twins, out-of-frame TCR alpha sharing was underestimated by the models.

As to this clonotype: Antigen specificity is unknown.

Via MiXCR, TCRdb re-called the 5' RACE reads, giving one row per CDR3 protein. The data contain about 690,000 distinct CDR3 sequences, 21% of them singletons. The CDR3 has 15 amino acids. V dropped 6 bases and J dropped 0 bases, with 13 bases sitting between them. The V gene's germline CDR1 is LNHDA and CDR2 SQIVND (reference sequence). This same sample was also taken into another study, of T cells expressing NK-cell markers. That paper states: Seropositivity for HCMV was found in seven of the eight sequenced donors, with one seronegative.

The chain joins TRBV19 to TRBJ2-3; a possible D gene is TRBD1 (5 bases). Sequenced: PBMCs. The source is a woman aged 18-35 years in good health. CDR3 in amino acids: CASSSQVSSTDTQYF. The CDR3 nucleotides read TGTGCCAGTAGCTCACAGGTTTCTAGCACAGATACGCAGTATTTT.